A single sample gave rise to the 2 T cell receptor beta chains below, sequenced in a study of T cell repertoires in cytomegalovirus infection. Using its own MiXCR run on the reads, TCRdb lists one record per CDR3 protein. Among 300,000 to 400,000 distinct CDR3 sequences, roughly 28% were seen once, and the ten largest hold approximately 20%. No antigen has been assigned to these receptors. Sequences were derived from cultured PBMCs, sampled from culture after CMV antigen stimulation. The receptors here all came from a human donor in good health (CMV status not recorded). Some clones in this sample may be carry-over from other donors' samples.

In its sample, this clonotype was seen a few times. The chain links TRBV5-1 to TRBJ2-1, with D unresolved. The V end lost 1 base, the J end lost 3 bases, and 8 bases lay between the germline ends. The germline V gene encodes CDR1 SGHRS and CDR2 YFSETQ. The CDR3 length is 14 residues. The CDR3 coding sequence is TGCGCCAGCAGCTTGACTGGGGTCTACAATGAGCAGTTCTTC. Protein: CASSLTGVYNEQFF.

This clonotype showed up just a few times. The V gene is TRBV6-1, the J gene TRBJ1-1; 8 bases match TRBD1. The CDR3 extends over 16 amino acids. V gave up 6 bases and J gave up 1 base; unmatched junction bases: 10. The germline CDR1 and CDR2 sequences are MNHNS and SASEGT. CDR3 nucleotides: TGTGCCAGCAGGACCGGACAGGGAGGTTCGAACACTGAAGCTTTCTTT. This translates into CASRTGQGGSNTEAFF.